These 20 T cell receptor beta chains were all obtained from the same sample, sequenced in a study of technical replicates of blood from a handful of donors. Assay used: immunoSEQ multiplex PCR; TCRdb lists only in-frame clones, some missing. Of 60,000 to 90,000 clones in the sample, just under 97% were seen once. The sequenced sample was T cells isolated from PBMCs. Receptors were obtained from a human donor in good health.

CDR3 nucleotide sequence: TGTGCCCTGGGGCCATTCCAAGAGACCCAGTACTTC. Protein product: CALGPFQETQYF. The chain employs TRBV7-2 and TRBJ2-5; possible D gene TRBD1, 5 bases. The germline CDR1 and CDR2 sequences are SGHTA and FQGNSA. Between the trimmed V and J ends, which lost 11 bases and 1 base, there was a span of 11 bases. The CDR3 length is 12 residues.

This chain joins TRBV6-5 and TRBJ2-3; TRBD2 is a possible D gene (6 bases). CDR3 length: 15 residues. The ends were cut back, 6 bases at V and 3 bases at J, with 16 bases in the middle. CDR1 is MNHEY, CDR2 SVGAGI, per germline. The CDR3 bases are TGTGCCAGCAGCCCTCCGGGGGTTCGTACAGATACGCAGTATTTT. Translated, it gives CASSPPGVRTDTQYF.

The chain's CDR3 is CASSEVVEGGGNTIYF. The CDR3 DNA reads as TGTGCCAGCAGTGAGGTAGTTGAGGGTGGTGGAAACACCATATATTTT. J is TRBJ1-3 and V is TRBV6-1; D remains unclear. CDR3 length: 16 amino acids. Deletions cut 3 bases from V and 3 bases from J, with 15 bases between. Germline CDR1 MNHNS, CDR2 SASEGT.

The chain uses TRBV27 and TRBJ2-5; D perhaps matches TRBD2 (6 bases). Germline-derived CDR1 and CDR2 are MNHEY and SMNVEV (reference sequence). The CDR3 has 13 residues. Trimming took 6 bases from V and 1 from J, leaving 9 bases between them. CDR3 bases: TGTGCCAGCAGGGACTACCCCCAAGAGACCCAGTACTTC. It specifies CASRDYPQETQYF.

The CDR3 sequence: CASSVGSGTYEQYF. The CDR3 DNA is TGTGCCAGCAGCGTTGGTAGCGGTACCTACGAGCAGTACTTC. This chain uses TRBV9 with TRBJ2-7; D may be TRBD2 (6 bases). Between the trimmed V and J ends, which lost 2 bases and 2 bases, there was a span of 11 bases. The CDR3 covers 14 residues. Germline V CDR1 and CDR2: SGDLS, YYNGEE.

The chain employs TRBV5-4 and TRBJ2-7; 8 bases fit TRBD1. In germline, CDR1 is SGHNT, CDR2 YYREEE (reference sequence). With 3 bases clipped from V and 3 bases from J, the junction kept 8 bases outside the gene matches. The CDR3 totals 15 residues. CDR3 loop: CASSSGTGSFYEQYF. The CDR3, as DNA: TGTGCCAGCAGCTCCGGGACAGGATCCTTCTACGAGCAGTACTTC. Full variable domain (missing parts from reference TRBV5-4 and TRBJ2-7): ETGVTQSPTHLIKTRGQQVTLRCSSQSGHNTVSWYQQALGQGPQFIFQYYREEENGRGNFPPRFSGLQFPNYSSELNVNALELDDSALYLCASSSGTGSFYEQYFGPGTRLTVT.

This chain connects TRBV12-5 to TRBJ1-5, with D perhaps matching TRBD1 (5 bases). The CDR3 length is 12 residues. Germline CDR1 LGHNT, CDR2 FRNRAP. V lost 3 bases and J lost 5, with 5 bases in between. CDR3 in amino acids: CASGFRDQPQHF. CDR3 bases: TGTGCTAGTGGTTTCAGGGATCAGCCCCAGCATTTT.

The V and J genes are TRBV10-3 and TRBJ1-1; perhaps TRBD1 as D (5 bases). Germline lookup yields CDR1 ENHRY and CDR2 SYGVKD. This CDR3 is 14 amino acids long. Trimming stripped 6 bases from V and 8 bases from J, with 19 bases between. CDR3 nucleotides: TGTGCCATCAGCCCCGACCGGGCCCCAGGGGAAGCTTTCTTT. Residues: CAISPDRAPGEAFF.

This rearrangement joins TRBV4-1 to TRBJ1-4; perhaps TRBD1 as D (5 bases). CDR3 size: 13 residues. V lost 2 bases, J lost 10 bases, and 11 bases lay in between. Germline loops: CDR1 MGHRA, CDR2 YSYEKL. The CDR3 region is CASSQTGGVKLFF. The CDR3 nucleotides are TGCGCCAGCAGCCAAACCGGAGGGGTAAAACTGTTTTTT.

This sequence joins TRBV6-1 and TRBJ1-6; 9 bases are shared with TRBD1. V was pared by 6 bases and J by 10 bases, with 10 bases of the junction left unmatched. Germline CDR1 MNHNS, CDR2 SASEGT. The CDR3 runs 15 residues. For the CDR3, the DNA is TGTGCCAGCAGCGATAGGGACAGGGATTTATCACCCCTCCACTTT. Its translation: CASSDRDRDLSPLHF.

On this clone itself: Other DNA sequences of this sample code for an identical CDR3. The chain combines TRBV5-1 with TRBJ2-7, with D hard to call. V lost 0 bases and J 0 bases, leaving 7 bases between the germline ends. This CDR3 is 14 amino acids long. CDR1 and CDR2 from the germline V gene are SGHRS and YFSETQ. The CDR3 DNA sequence: TGCGCCAGCAGCTTGGGAGACTCCTCCTACGAGCAGTACTTC. Residues: CASSLGDSSYEQYF.

This clone was counted a single time. The V gene is TRBV28, the J gene TRBJ2-3; perhaps TRBD1 as D (5 bases). V shed 6 bases and J shed 0 bases, with 10 bases lying between them. Per germline, CDR1 MDHEN and CDR2 SYDVKM. CDR3 length: 14 amino acids. The CDR3 protein is CASSVRQSTDTQYF. As DNA, the CDR3 is TGTGCCAGCAGCGTTCGACAGAGCACAGATACGCAGTATTTT.

The chain has TRBV6-4 and TRBJ2-2, with 9 nucleotides matching TRBD1. The CDR3 runs to 13 residues. The V and J ends lost 8 bases and 5 bases, in that order; junction bases with no gene match: 3. CDR1 MRHNA and CDR2 SNTAGT come from the germline V gene. CDR3 sequence: CASRDRVTGELFF. CDR3 DNA: TGTGCCAGCCGGGACAGGGTGACCGGGGAGCTGTTTTTT.

The chain links TRBV10-2 to TRBJ1-5, with D tentatively TRBD1 (6 bases). Germline values: CDR1 WSHSY, CDR2 SAAADI. The CDR3 covers 14 residues. V shed 6 bases and J shed 3 bases, with 12 bases lying between them. This CDR3 reads CASSEDRLNQPQHF. CDR3 DNA sequence: TGCGCCAGCAGCGAGGACAGACTCAATCAGCCCCAGCATTTT.

The CDR3 sequence is CASSEIGVQYF. The CDR3 nucleotides read TGTGCCAGCAGTGAAATAGGGGTGCAGTACTTC. This chain joins TRBV6-1 and TRBJ2-7; D perhaps matches TRBD1 (5 bases). V lost 2 bases and J 9 bases, leaving 8 bases between the germline ends. The CDR3 is made up of 11 amino acids. CDR1 MNHNS and CDR2 SASEGT come from the germline V gene.

The CDR3 region is CASSLRRLSESGELFF. CDR3 nucleotide sequence: TGTGCCAGCAGCCTTAGGAGGCTTAGCGAGTCCGGGGAGCTGTTTTTT. V and J are TRBV7-8 and TRBJ2-2, with D tentatively TRBD2 (5 bases). The V and J ends lost 5 bases and 6 bases respectively, with 19 bases between them. From germline, CDR1 is SGHVS and CDR2 FQNEAQ. The CDR3 covers 16 residues.

The chain carries TRBV5-1 and TRBJ1-1; D not certain. Germline values: CDR1 SGHRS, CDR2 YFSETQ. Trimming shortened V by 2 bases and J by 4 bases, and 12 bases separated the two germline ends. The length of the CDR3 is 14 residues. CDR3 sequence reads: CASSFTRESTEAFF. CDR3 nucleotide sequence: TGCGCCAGCAGCTTTACTAGGGAGAGCACTGAAGCTTTCTTT.

The gene calls are TRBV7-8 and TRBJ2-7; D gene uncertain. The germline V gene encodes CDR1 SGHVS and CDR2 FQNEAQ. Between the trimmed V and J ends, which lost 5 bases and 2 bases, there was a span of 13 bases. The CDR3 extends over 14 amino acids. The CDR3, as DNA: TGTGCCAGCAGCATTATTGACTGGACCTACGAGCAGTACTTC. Its protein product is CASSIIDWTYEQYF.

The genes are TRBV7-9 and TRBJ2-7; D unclear. V lost 1 base to trimming and J lost 1 base, with 8 bases between them. There are 14 residues in the CDR3. CDR1 is SEHNR, CDR2 FQNEAQ, per germline (reference sequence). Written as DNA, the CDR3 is TGTGCCAGCAGCTTAGGGCAGGTTTCCTACGAGCAGTACTTC. Protein product: CASSLGQVSYEQYF.

In DNA form, the CDR3 reads TGTGCCAGCAGCGTAGTCCCGAGCTCCTACGAGCAGTACTTC. This codes for CASSVVPSSYEQYF. V is TRBV9 and J is TRBJ2-7, with D unclear. With 0 bases removed from V and 0 bases from J, the gap between germline ends came to 7 bases. The CDR3 runs to 14 residues. The V gene's germline CDR1 is SGDLS and CDR2 YYNGEE.